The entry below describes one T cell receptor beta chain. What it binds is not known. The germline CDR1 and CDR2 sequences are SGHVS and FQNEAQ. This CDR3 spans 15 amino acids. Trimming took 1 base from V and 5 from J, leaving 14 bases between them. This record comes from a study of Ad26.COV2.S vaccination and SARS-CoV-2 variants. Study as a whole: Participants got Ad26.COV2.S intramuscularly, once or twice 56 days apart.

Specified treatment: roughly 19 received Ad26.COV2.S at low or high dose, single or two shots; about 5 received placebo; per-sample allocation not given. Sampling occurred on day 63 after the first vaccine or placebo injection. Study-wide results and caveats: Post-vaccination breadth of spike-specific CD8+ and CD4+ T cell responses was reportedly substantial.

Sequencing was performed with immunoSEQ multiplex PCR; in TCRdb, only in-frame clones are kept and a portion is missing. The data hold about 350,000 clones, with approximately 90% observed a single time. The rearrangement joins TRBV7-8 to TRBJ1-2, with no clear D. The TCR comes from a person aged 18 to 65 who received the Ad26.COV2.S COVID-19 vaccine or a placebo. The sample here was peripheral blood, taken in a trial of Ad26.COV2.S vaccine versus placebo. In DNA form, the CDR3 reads TGTGCCAGCAGCTTAGTGGAACAGCTAGGTTATGGCTACACCTTC. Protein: CASSLVEQLGYGYTF.